These 13 T cell receptor beta chains came from one sample sequenced in a study of T cell clonotyping in hematopoietic cell transplantation. Libraries were prepared by immunoSEQ multiplex PCR; TCRdb keeps only in-frame clonotypes and omits some of them. This table holds around 37,000 clones, 95% found once. Material for sequencing was peripheral blood mononuclear cells. The receptors come from a man aged 30-40 years in good health. Some clones in this sample may be carry-over from other donors' samples.

The rearrangement links TRBV5-1 to TRBJ1-5; TRBD1 matches at 9 bases. V was clipped by 4 bases and J by 1 base; unmatched bases: 3. This CDR3 spans 15 amino acids. Germline V gives CDR1 SGHRS, CDR2 YFSETQ. In DNA form, the CDR3 reads TGCGCCAGCAGCGCCGGGACAGGGAGCAATCAGCCCCAGCATTTT. Translated: CASSAGTGSNQPQHF.

V is TRBV29-1 and J is TRBJ2-2, with 8 bases that match TRBD2. The germline gives CDR1 SQVTM, CDR2 ANQGSEA. This CDR3 has 15 residues. The junction had 8 bases not matched to a gene; V was cut back by 3 bases and J by 5 bases. CDR3 region: CSVDRGGALTGELFF. The CDR3 DNA sequence: TGCAGCGTTGATCGGGGGGGGGCATTGACCGGGGAGCTGTTTTTT.

V usage is TRBV14 and J usage is TRBJ2-3; D is possibly TRBD2 (6 bases). Trimming pared 0 bases from V and 4 bases from J, leaving 17 bases between. Germline CDR1 reads SGHDN; CDR2 reads FVKESK. The CDR3 runs 17 residues. The CDR3 DNA reads as TGTGCCAGCAGCCAAGAGTGGGGGGTGATTTCCCCAGATACGCAGTATTTT. It specifies CASSQEWGVISPDTQYF.

The J gene is TRBJ2-3, the V gene TRBV6-5; the D gene is possibly TRBD1 (5 bases). Germline V lookup: CDR1 MNHEY, CDR2 SVGAGI. The length of the CDR3 is 15 residues. Trimming removed 6 bases at V and 4 bases at J, with 17 bases between. For the CDR3, the DNA is TGTGCCAGCAGCAACAGGCGTAGGATCGCAGATACGCAGTATTTT. This translates into CASSNRRRIADTQYF.

The chain has TRBV5-6 and TRBJ2-1; TRBD2 agrees at 7 bases. V gave up 4 bases and J gave up 0 bases; unmatched junction bases: 13. Germline V lookup: CDR1 SGHDT, CDR2 YYEEEE. The CDR3 sequence is 18 residues long. DNA of the CDR3: TGTGCCAGCAGCCCAGCGGGGCGGTCCTCGAGCTCCTACAATGAGCAGTTCTTC. Translated: CASSPAGRSSSSYNEQFF.

The CDR3 sequence: CASSALQEAYGYTF. The CDR3 nucleotides are TGTGCCAGCAGTGCCTTACAGGAAGCTTATGGCTACACCTTC. This chain joins TRBV6-1 and TRBJ1-2; weak D call: TRBD1 (5 bases). The CDR3 sequence is 14 residues long. CDR1 and CDR2 (germline): MNHNS, SASEGT. Trimming pared 4 bases from V and 5 bases from J, leaving 14 bases between.

The chain uses TRBV30 and TRBJ2-5; D is uncertain. The V and J ends lost 1 base and 2 bases respectively, with 14 bases between them. This CDR3 comprises 15 residues. Per germline, CDR1 GTSNPN and CDR2 SVGIG (reference sequence). DNA for the CDR3: TGTGCCTGGAGTGGCTCAAACATCGCTCAAGAGACCCAGTACTTC. It codes for CAWSGSNIAQETQYF.

The CDR3 loop is CASSVWGVRAGELFF. CDR3 nucleotide sequence: TGTGCCAGCAGCGTATGGGGCGTAAGGGCCGGGGAGCTGTTTTTT. This sequence joins TRBV14 and TRBJ2-2, with a weak D call TRBD1 (5 bases). V lost 5 bases and J 6 bases, leaving 16 bases between the germline ends. This CDR3 spans 15 amino acids. Germline V lookup: CDR1 SGHDN, CDR2 FVKESK.

The genes are TRBV29-1 and TRBJ2-2; 8 nucleotides match TRBD2. J gave up 6 bases and V 4 bases, and 13 bases lay outside the gene matches. Per germline, CDR1 SQVTM and CDR2 ANQGSEA. The CDR3 runs to 16 residues. The CDR3 protein is CSVALWGLVSPGELFF. The CDR3 nucleotides are TGCAGCGTTGCACTTTGGGGACTAGTCTCACCCGGGGAGCTGTTTTTT.

This clone was seen once. The rearrangement uses TRBV2 and TRBJ2-3; no clear D. The germline V and J ends were trimmed by 8 bases and 5 bases, with 17 bases remaining between them. The CDR3 runs to 14 residues. CDR1 is SNHLY, CDR2 FYNNEI, per germline. This CDR3 reads CASPRLPPGDTQYF. The CDR3 bases are TGTGCCAGCCCTAGGCTCCCCCCGGGAGATACGCAGTATTTT.

The chain links TRBV4-3 to TRBJ1-4; TRBD1 aligns across 7 bases. The CDR3 spans 15 residues. Per the germline V gene, CDR1 is LGHNA and CDR2 is YSLEER. The junction had 9 bases not matched to a gene; V was cut back by 4 bases and J by 7 bases. CDR3 in DNA: TGCGCCAGCAGCCGAAACAGGGGTCGCAGTGAAAAACTGTTTTTT. Translating gives CASSRNRGRSEKLFF.

The chain carries TRBV7-8 and TRBJ2-5; 10 bases line up with TRBD1. Trimming at V came to 4 bases and at J to 1 base, leaving 3 bases not matched to a gene. CDR1 is SGHVS, CDR2 FQNEAQ, per germline. The CDR3 has 15 amino acids. CDR3 sequence: CASSSRTGGQETQYF. CDR3 DNA sequence: TGTGCCAGCAGCTCCCGGACAGGGGGCCAAGAGACCCAGTACTTC.

V is TRBV2 and J is TRBJ2-1; D not certain. The CDR3 consists of 12 residues. V lost 7 bases to trimming and J lost 3 bases, with 7 bases between them. The germline CDR1 and CDR2 sequences are SNHLY and FYNNEI. The CDR3 is CASIPDYNEQFF. The CDR3 DNA reads TGTGCCAGCATACCAGACTACAATGAGCAGTTCTTC.